This TCR beta chain derives from a study of blood T cell repertoires in COVID-19. Study details: Samples taken during acute and convalescent COVID-19 were collected in the United States, Italy and Spain. Sources were T cells, B-cell-depleted T cells, or PBMCs; the material itself was cDNA or gDNA.

Participants were aged 18 to 89 years, lived in 24 US areas, and enrolled virtually. Original analysis: Estimation of nucleated cell counts relied on the amplification of reference gene primers. Clones were read by immunoSEQ multiplex PCR, and TCRdb kept only the in-frame ones, dropping some. V and J calls and clone size are as listed in that table; D and trimming were resolved from the DNA. The sample contains some 250,000 clones, around 92% of which appear only once. Germline values: CDR1 SGHTA, CDR2 FQGNSA. CDR3 length equals 16 residues. The V end lost 1 base, the J end lost 2 bases, and 14 bases lay between the germline ends.

This clonotype was sampled from a woman in her thirties with acute COVID-19. The rearrangement uses TRBV7-2 and TRBJ1-1, with D perhaps matching TRBD1 (5 bases). Sequenced material: PBMCs or T cells enriched from blood (not recorded which). This CDR3 is CASSLVWGRANTEAFF. CDR3 sequence (DNA): TGTGCCAGCAGCTTAGTGTGGGGCAGGGCCAACACTGAAGCTTTCTTT.